This T cell receptor beta chain comes out of a study of T cell responses to AZD1222 COVID-19 vaccine. General observations from the study: AZD1222 recipients seropositive at baseline numbered only 5 or 6. Researchers took repertoire samples only after the peak T cell response had come. A rise in Spike-specific TCR breadth and depth followed two AZD1222 doses. Reportedly, close to half of spike-specific TCRs are directed against unmutated variant regions.

TCRdb's table, derived via immunoSEQ multiplex PCR, lists solely in-frame clones and lacks some. The sample lists some 85,000 clones, roughly 90% occurring once. Per germline, CDR1 SQVTM and CDR2 ANQGSEA. V was clipped by 6 bases and J by 8 bases; unmatched bases: 14. The CDR3 runs to 14 residues. On this clone: The antigen is not known.

Material: peripheral blood, obtained on day 0 of AZD1222 vaccination. This receptor was obtained from an adult in good health. This chain uses TRBV29-1 with TRBJ1-2; 8 bases fit TRBD1. DNA of the CDR3: TGCAGCGTGCTATCGACAGGGGCGGGAGGGGGCTACACCTTC. As protein: CSVLSTGAGGGYTF. Together with reference TRBV29-1 and TRBJ1-2, the CDR3 gives the full variable domain: SAVISQKPSRDICQRGTSLTIQCQVDSQVTMMFWYRQQPGQSLTLIATANQGSEATYESGFVIDKFPISRPNLTFSTLTVSNMSPEDSSIYLCSVLSTGAGGGYTFGSGTRLTVV.